Following are 32 T cell receptor beta chains from one sample sequenced in a study of naive CD8 T cells in extremely preterm neonates. Deliveries were elective term cesareans at roughly 35-42 weeks, with no labor or membrane rupture. Here immunoSEQ multiplex PCR was the method, and the copy in TCRdb shows in-frame clones only, minus some. Of approximately 7,200 clones listed, around 98% are singletons. The source material was naive CD8+ T cells from cord blood. Receptor source: a newborn in good health.

The CDR3 DNA sequence: TGTGCCAGCAGTTTACTAGCGGGGTACAATGAGCAGTTCTTC. The encoded protein is CASSLLAGYNEQFF. V usage is TRBV27 and J usage is TRBJ2-1; 9 nucleotides agree with TRBD2. Per the germline V gene, CDR1 is MNHEY and CDR2 is SMNVEV (reference sequence). The ends lost 2 bases at V and 4 bases at J; junction bases unmatched: 0. The CDR3 is 14 amino acids.

This sequence joins TRBV5-8 and TRBJ1-5; 7 positions agree with TRBD1. Germline V gene data show CDR1 as SGHTS and CDR2 as YDEGEE. This CDR3 is 14 amino acids long. J was trimmed by 5 bases and V by 6 bases; bases with no gene match: 8. In DNA form, the CDR3 reads TGTGCCAGCACCTGGGACAGAGTAGATCAGCCCCAGCATTTT. Translation gives CASTWDRVDQPQHF.

The rearrangement joins TRBV7-3 to TRBJ2-1; D not certain. This CDR3 is built from 13 residues. V was pared by 4 bases and J by 3 bases, with 7 bases between. Looked up from germline, CDR1 is SGHTA and CDR2 is FQGTGA. CDR3 sequence (DNA): TGTGCCAGCAGCTCGACTGTCTACAATGAGCAGTTCTTC. Its protein product is CASSSTVYNEQFF.

The chain couples TRBV11-2 to TRBJ1-2, with 9 bases identical to TRBD1. V shed 5 bases and J 8 bases; nucleotides not matched to a gene: 6. This CDR3 has 13 amino acids. Germline V gene lookup returns CDR1 SGHAT and CDR2 FQNNGV. For the CDR3, the DNA is TGTGCCAGCAGCGGCCGGGACAGGGAGGGCTACACCTTC. Amino acids: CASSGRDREGYTF. Full variable domain (remainder filled in from reference TRBV11-2 and TRBJ1-2): EAGVAQSPRYKIIEKRQSVAFWCNPISGHATLYWYQQILGQGPKLLIQFQNNGVVDDSQLPKDRFSAERLKGVDSTLKIQPAKLEDSAVYLCASSGRDREGYTFGSGTRLTVV.

This chain links TRBV4-2 with TRBJ1-2, with TRBD1 matching 7 bases. Germline assignment: CDR1 LGHNA and CDR2 YNFKEQ. Trimming took 0 bases from V and 6 from J; bases not matched to a gene: 10. There are 16 residues in the CDR3. The CDR3 DNA is TGTGCCAGCAGCCAAGATCCAGGCGGGACAGATCATGGCTACACCTTC. Residues: CASSQDPGGTDHGYTF.

There are a few counts of this clone. The V call is TRBV4-3, the J call TRBJ1-3, with D possibly being TRBD1 (5 bases). The V end lost 4 bases, the J end lost 3 bases, and 7 bases lay between the germline ends. CDR1 is LGHNA and CDR2 is YSLEER in the germline V gene. This CDR3 spans 13 amino acids. The chain's CDR3 is CASSRDYGNTIYF. For the CDR3, the DNA is TGCGCCAGCAGCCGGGACTATGGAAACACCATATATTTT.

The chain carries TRBV5-8 and TRBJ2-5; maybe TRBD2 (5 bases). Trimming cost V 3 bases and J 9 bases, with 9 bases left between them. The CDR3 is made up of 11 amino acids. Germline assignment: CDR1 SGHTS and CDR2 YDEGEE. As DNA, the CDR3 is TGTGCCAGCAGCTACCCGGAGGCCCAGTACTTC. Encoded protein: CASSYPEAQYF.

This rearrangement joins TRBV7-9 to TRBJ2-3; 13 positions agree with TRBD2. With 5 bases clipped from V and 4 bases from J, the junction kept 3 bases outside the gene matches. Germline CDR1 and CDR2: SEHNR and FQNEAQ (reference sequence). The CDR3 length is 15 residues. The CDR3 DNA sequence: TGTGCCAGCAGCCCCACTAGCGGGGGGGCAGATACGCAGTATTTT. It codes for CASSPTSGGADTQYF.

A note on this clone: At one end, the junction sequence differs from germline, possibly due to a read error. The chain couples TRBV4-1 to TRBJ1-6; D possibly corresponds to TRBD1 (5 bases). The germline CDR1 and CDR2 sequences are MGHRA and YSYEKL. The CDR3 is 15 residues long. The CDR3 region has the DNA TGTGCCAGCAGCCAAGTCAGGGAAGTCCGTTCACCCCTCCACTTT. Amino acids: CASSQVREVRSPLHF.

This clone was detected only once. The CDR3 spells CASSPRTSGGGKYNEQFF. The DNA of the CDR3 is TGTGCCAGCAGCCCACGGACTAGCGGGGGGGGGAAATACAATGAGCAGTTCTTC. V usage is TRBV7-9 and J usage is TRBJ2-1; TRBD2 agrees at 15 bases. V shed 5 bases, J shed 4 bases, and the junction held 9 bases outside the gene matches. The germline V gene encodes CDR1 SEHNR and CDR2 FQNEAQ (reference sequence). This CDR3 spans 18 amino acids.

This clone was observed a single time. V gene TRBV7-6 combines with J gene TRBJ2-7, with D perhaps TRBD2 (6 bases). With 5 bases removed from V and 2 bases from J, the gap between germline ends came to 13 bases. Germline V lookup: CDR1 SGHVS, CDR2 FNYEAQ. CDR3 length: 14 amino acids. The CDR3 protein is CASSPHPGAYEQYF. CDR3 DNA: TGTGCCAGCAGCCCGCATCCGGGAGCCTACGAGCAGTACTTC.

This chain joins TRBV14 and TRBJ1-1; 10 bases fit TRBD1. Per germline, CDR1 SGHDN and CDR2 FVKESK. The CDR3 contains 15 residues. V lost 4 bases, J lost 3 bases, and 5 bases stayed unmatched. CDR3 amino acids: CASSPRDRGYTEAFF. The CDR3 DNA is TGTGCCAGCAGCCCCCGGGACAGGGGATACACTGAAGCTTTCTTT.

V usage is TRBV10-3 and J usage is TRBJ2-7, with a possible D match to TRBD1 (5 bases). Per germline, CDR1 ENHRY and CDR2 SYGVKD. There are 13 residues in the CDR3. Trimming left V 5 bases short and J 2 bases short, with 10 bases between. The CDR3 bases are TGTGCCATCAGTCGTGACAGACCCTACGAGCAGTACTTC. Amino acids: CAISRDRPYEQYF.

The chain is built from TRBV6-9 and TRBJ2-7, with a tentative D call TRBD2 (5 bases). V was trimmed by 7 bases and J by 2 bases, leaving 12 bases between them. This CDR3 has 13 amino acids. CDR1 and CDR2 from the germline V gene are MNHGY and SVAAGI. CDR3 protein: CASITDWTYEQYF. DNA for the CDR3: TGTGCCAGCATCACGGACTGGACCTACGAGCAGTACTTC.

The rearrangement joins TRBV4-3 to TRBJ2-3, with D perhaps matching TRBD2 (5 bases). The CDR3 extends over 17 amino acids. Germline CDR1 LGHNA, CDR2 YSLEER. The V and J ends lost 3 bases and 0 bases respectively, with 16 bases between them. CDR3 protein: CASSQSPGRRSTDTQYF. CDR3 coding DNA: TGCGCCAGCAGCCAGTCACCTGGGAGACGTAGCACAGATACGCAGTATTTT.

The rearrangement links TRBV7-8 to TRBJ1-2, with 8 bases fitting TRBD1. Trimming cost V 4 bases and J 0 bases; bases outside gene matches: 1. The CDR3 contains 14 residues. From germline, CDR1 is SGHVS and CDR2 FQNEAQ. The chain's CDR3 is CASSSQGANYGYTF. The DNA for the CDR3 is TGTGCCAGCAGCTCACAGGGGGCTAACTATGGCTACACCTTC.

This chain connects TRBV4-3 to TRBJ2-3, with TRBD2 as a possible D gene (6 bases). The CDR3 is 18 amino acids. V lost 0 bases, J lost 2 bases, and 18 bases lay in between. Germline V CDR1 and CDR2: LGHNA, YSLEER. In DNA form, the CDR3 reads TGCGCCAGCAGCCAAGACCCCAATAGCGCGGGGCCCACAGATACGCAGTATTTT. Translated, it gives CASSQDPNSAGPTDTQYF.

This chain connects TRBV9 to TRBJ1-2; tentatively, D is TRBD1 (6 bases). This CDR3 comprises 14 residues. CDR1 and CDR2 (germline): SGDLS, YYNGEE. V was shortened by 0 bases and J by 0 bases, with 6 bases between the two germline ends. The CDR3 spells CASSVGTANYGYTF. CDR3 DNA sequence: TGTGCCAGCAGCGTAGGGACAGCTAACTATGGCTACACCTTC.

This chain uses TRBV11-3 with TRBJ2-1; no clear D gene. The germline V and J ends were trimmed by 0 bases and 9 bases, with 6 bases remaining between them. The V gene's germline CDR1 is SGHNT and CDR2 YENEEA. The CDR3 spans 12 residues. For the CDR3, the DNA is TGTGCCAGCAGCTTAGATCGAGGTGAGCAGTTCTTC. This codes for CASSLDRGEQFF.

This chain uses TRBV7-3 with TRBJ2-3; 9 bases agree with TRBD2. CDR1 is SGHTA, CDR2 FQGTGA, per germline. This CDR3 region has 17 residues. The V and J ends lost 5 bases and 5 bases, in that order; junction bases with no gene match: 14. CDR3 sequence (DNA): TGTGCCAGCAGCCTGGGGACCCCTAGCGGGGTCGGAGATACGCAGTATTTT. Protein product: CASSLGTPSGVGDTQYF.

V gene TRBV4-1 combines with J gene TRBJ1-2, with TRBD1 matching over 7 bases. The J segment lost 8 bases and the V segment lost 0 bases, leaving 6 bases of the junction unmatched. The CDR3 is 14 residues long. CDR1 is MGHRA and CDR2 is YSYEKL in the germline V gene. This CDR3 is CASSQDPRGAGYTF. CDR3 nucleotides: TGCGCCAGCAGCCAAGATCCCAGGGGGGCGGGCTACACCTTC.

In DNA form, the CDR3 reads TGTGCCAGCAGTGAAGCGGGGGCTGGGTTGAACACTGAAGCTTTCTTT. Protein: CASSEAGAGLNTEAFF. V and J are TRBV2 and TRBJ1-1; a possible D gene is TRBD1 (6 bases). The CDR3 sequence is 16 residues long. V was shortened by 0 bases and J by 0 bases, with 11 bases between the two germline ends. CDR1 and CDR2 from the germline V gene are SNHLY and FYNNEI.

The chain links TRBV6-1 to TRBJ1-6; 8 bases fit TRBD1. The CDR3 runs to 12 residues. J gave up 9 bases and V 8 bases, and 3 bases lay outside the gene matches. Germline lookup yields CDR1 MNHNS and CDR2 SASEGT. CDR3 sequence reads: CASAGGASPLHF. The CDR3 nucleotides read TGTGCCAGCGCAGGGGGCGCTTCACCCCTCCACTTT.

This sequence joins TRBV9 and TRBJ2-3, with TRBD2 matching over 9 bases. Looked up from germline, CDR1 is SGDLS and CDR2 is YYNGEE. The CDR3 has 15 residues. V trimming: 3 bases; J trimming: 4 bases; junction bases outside the gene matches: 6. This chain's CDR3 is CASSGSGGGADTQYF. In nucleotides, the CDR3 is TGTGCCAGCAGCGGTAGCGGGGGCGGGGCAGATACGCAGTATTTT.

V usage is TRBV6-1 and J usage is TRBJ1-1; unclear D gene. The germline V and J ends were trimmed by 5 bases and 4 bases, with 11 bases remaining between them. Germline V gene data show CDR1 as MNHNS and CDR2 as SASEGT. This CDR3 comprises 13 residues. The CDR3 DNA reads TGTGCCAGCAGTCAGGCGTTGAGCACTGAAGCTTTCTTT. Translated, it gives CASSQALSTEAFF.

The gene calls are TRBV30 and TRBJ1-5; no reliable D call. This CDR3 contains 13 residues. CDR1 GTSNPN and CDR2 SVGIG come from the germline V gene (reference sequence). V lost 0 bases to trimming and J lost 6 bases, with 9 bases between them. The CDR3 coding sequence is TGTGCCTGGAGTGTTGAGGGAGGTCAGCCCCAGCATTTT. Amino acids: CAWSVEGGQPQHF.

This chain connects TRBV4-1 to TRBJ2-7, with a possible D match to TRBD1 (5 bases). Germline V CDR1 and CDR2: MGHRA, YSYEKL. Trimming stripped 1 base from V and 0 bases from J, with 10 bases between. The CDR3 spans 15 residues. In DNA form, the CDR3 reads TGCGCCAGCAGCCAAGGGGCAGGGTTCTCCTACGAGCAGTACTTC. The encoded protein is CASSQGAGFSYEQYF.

The V gene is TRBV9, the J gene TRBJ2-1; 8 bases agree with TRBD2. Germline V gene lookup returns CDR1 SGDLS and CDR2 YYNGEE. This CDR3 is 15 amino acids long. V was clipped by 1 base and J by 4 bases; unmatched bases: 4. The DNA of the CDR3 is TGTGCCAGCAGCGTAACCGGGGGGGGATACAATGAGCAGTTCTTC. Encoded protein: CASSVTGGGYNEQFF.

The genes are TRBV11-2 and TRBJ2-3; D perhaps matches TRBD2 (7 bases). CDR3 length: 16 amino acids. Germline CDR1 reads SGHAT; CDR2 reads FQNNGV. Trimming left V 6 bases short and J 1 base short, with 17 bases between. The CDR3 nucleotides are TGTGCCAGCAGGGAGATATCGGGGGGCCGCACAGATACGCAGTATTTT. Its protein is CASREISGGRTDTQYF.

This chain connects TRBV30 to TRBJ2-7, with 8 bases identical to TRBD1. The V segment lost 0 bases and the J segment 6 bases; nucleotides outside the gene matches: 4. The CDR3 has 13 residues. The germline CDR1 and CDR2 sequences are GTSNPN and SVGIG (reference sequence). CDR3 sequence: CAWSVSTGGEQYF. The CDR3 region has the DNA TGTGCCTGGAGTGTAAGCACAGGGGGCGAGCAGTACTTC.

This sequence joins TRBV5-4 and TRBJ2-2, with 11 bases lining up with TRBD2. Trimming removed 0 bases from V and 7 bases from J; junction bases left unmatched: 5. The CDR3 runs to 16 residues. Per the germline V gene, CDR1 is SGHNT and CDR2 is YYREEE (reference sequence). The CDR3 DNA is TGTGCCAGCAGCTTGGAACTAGCGGGGGTTGGCGGGGAGCTGTTTTTT. It yields the protein CASSLELAGVGGELFF.

The chain is built from TRBV7-9 and TRBJ1-2; tentative D call: TRBD1 (5 bases). Germline lookup yields CDR1 SEHNR and CDR2 FQNEAQ (reference sequence). V gave up 1 base and J gave up 2 bases, with 8 bases separating them. The CDR3 is 14 residues long. The CDR3 loop reads CASSLGEGNYGYTF. The DNA for the CDR3 is TGTGCCAGCAGCTTAGGGGAGGGGAACTATGGCTACACCTTC. Filled out from reference TRBV7-9 and TRBJ1-2, the complete variable domain reads DTGVSQNPRHKITKRGQNVTFRCDPISEHNRLYWYRQTLGQGPEFLTYFQNEAQLEKSRLLSDRFSAERPKGSFSTLEIQRTEQGDSAMYLCASSLGEGNYGYTFGSGTRLTVV.